The next 32 T cell receptor beta chains were all read from a single sample in a study of molecular identifiers for immune sequencing clone quantification. TCRdb reprocessed the PCR reads via MiXCR and lists one record per CDR3 protein. The sample holds 85,000 to 90,000 distinct CDR3 sequences, roughly 19% seen once. The sample consisted of naive CD8+ T cells from blood, with Jurkat cell RNA spiked in. Described subset: FACS-sorted CD8+CD4-CCR7+CD45RA+ naive T cells. Every receptor here comes from a human donor in good health. Some libraries in this study had Jurkat cell RNA spiked in.

This clonotype has ten or more counts. The CDR3 region is CASSVGTAYQETQYF. DNA of the CDR3: TGTGCCAGCAGCGTCGGGACAGCGTACCAAGAGACCCAGTACTTC. This chain connects TRBV9 to TRBJ2-5; 7 bases match TRBD1. The J segment lost 0 bases and the V segment lost 2 bases, leaving 4 bases of the junction unmatched. From germline, CDR1 is SGDLS and CDR2 YYNGEE. This CDR3 comprises 15 residues.

This clonotype came up many times. The junction does not match germline at one end; this may be a read error. The chain employs TRBV20-1 and TRBJ2-7, with 13 positions matching TRBD2. This CDR3 region has 14 residues. Germline assignment: CDR1 DFQATT and CDR2 SNEGSKA (reference sequence). CDR3 bases: TGCAGTACTAGCGGGGGGGACCCCTCCTACGAGCAGTACTTC. Its translation is CSTSGGDPSYEQYF.

In this sample, this clonotype turned up many times. This sequence joins TRBV7-9 and TRBJ1-2, with no clear D. Trimming took 9 bases from V and 4 from J, leaving 18 bases between them. Germline V gene data show CDR1 as SEHNR and CDR2 as FQNEAQ (reference sequence). The CDR3 sequence is 14 residues long. Written as DNA, the CDR3 is TGTGCCAGTTCGCCGCCAACAAAACCCTATGGCTACACCTTC. It translates to CASSPPTKPYGYTF.

The V gene is TRBV28, the J gene TRBJ2-7, with D uncertain. Per the germline V gene, CDR1 is MDHEN and CDR2 is SYDVKM. CDR3 length equals 12 residues. The ends were cut back, 2 bases at V and 4 bases at J, with 6 bases in the middle. This chain's CDR3 is CASSLMLYEQYF. The CDR3, as DNA: TGTGCCAGCAGTTTAATGCTATACGAGCAGTACTTC.

In its sample, this clonotype was seen many times. The V gene is TRBV12-3 or TRBV12-4, the J gene TRBJ2-7; no definite D call. The CDR3 spans 14 residues. Trimming left V 7 bases short and J 2 bases short, with 15 bases between. CDR3 sequence: CASTPPLSPYEQYF. As DNA, the CDR3 is TGTGCCAGCACCCCTCCCCTATCGCCCTACGAGCAGTACTTC.

In this sample, this clonotype turned up many times. The chain combines TRBV5-8 with TRBJ2-5; 9 bases line up with TRBD2. The germline CDR1 and CDR2 sequences are SGHTS and YDEGEE. The CDR3 loop spans 15 amino acids. V was pared by 0 bases and J by 1 base, with 1 base of the junction left unmatched. The DNA of the CDR3 is TGTGCCAGCAGCTTGGGGACTAGCGCCCAAGAGACCCAGTACTTC. Translation: CASSLGTSAQETQYF.

A note on this clonotype: A much larger clone sits a single nucleotide away, making a read error possible. Given the absence of the conserved phenylalanine or tryptophan at the CDR3 end, a read error is likely. The chain joins TRBV19 to TRBJ2-1; tentatively, D is TRBD1 (5 bases). This CDR3 region has 18 residues. CDR1 LNHDA and CDR2 SQIVND come from the germline V gene (reference sequence). V was cut by 3 bases and J by 1 base, with 19 bases left in between. The CDR3 region is CASSIATDLISSYNEQFL. CDR3 sequence (DNA): TGTGCCAGTAGTATCGCGACAGATCTAATATCTTCCTACAATGAGCAGTTCCTC.

The J gene is TRBJ2-5, the V gene TRBV15; 7 nucleotides line up with TRBD1. CDR1 LNHNV and CDR2 YYDKDF come from the germline V gene (reference sequence). V dropped 8 bases and J dropped 2; count of bases not matched to a gene: 5. The CDR3 has 13 amino acids. The chain's CDR3 is CATGTESQETQYF. The DNA for the CDR3 is TGTGCCACCGGGACAGAGAGTCAAGAGACCCAGTACTTC.

A note on this clonotype: At one end the junction does not follow the germline gene, possibly because of a read error. The chain carries TRBV20-1 and TRBJ1-1; D is uncertain. The CDR3 is made up of 14 amino acids. Germline loops: CDR1 DFQATT, CDR2 SNEGSKA (reference sequence). CDR3 region: CSARPKGLSTDAFF. CDR3 coding DNA: TGCAGTGCTAGACCAAAGGGCCTTAGCACTGACGCTTTCTTT.

This clonotype was counted at least ten times. The chain has TRBV6-2 or TRBV6-3 and TRBJ1-1, with a weak D call TRBD1 (5 bases). V was clipped by 0 bases and J by 4 bases, with 6 bases between them. This CDR3 spans 13 amino acids. Per the germline V gene, CDR1 is MNHEY and CDR2 is SVGEGT. The CDR3 reads CASSYSGGTEAFF. The CDR3 region has the DNA TGTGCCAGCAGTTACTCTGGGGGCACTGAAGCTTTCTTT.

In this sample, this clonotype turned up many times. This chain uses TRBV10-3 with TRBJ1-1; maybe TRBD1 (5 bases). Germline CDR1 reads ENHRY; CDR2 reads SYGVKD. CDR3 length equals 12 residues. Trimming stripped 6 bases from V and 5 bases from J, with 10 bases between. The CDR3 spells CAISAGGTEAFF. CDR3 nucleotide sequence: TGTGCCATCAGCGCCGGGGGGACTGAAGCTTTCTTT.

This clonotype was counted ten times or more. The V and J genes are TRBV20-1 and TRBJ2-7, with D maybe TRBD2 (6 bases). There are 14 residues in the CDR3. Germline-derived CDR1 and CDR2 are DFQATT and SNEGSKA (reference sequence). With 6 bases removed from V and 3 bases from J, the gap between germline ends came to 18 bases. CDR3 DNA: TGCAGTGCCCCAGAGGGGACTTTTGACTACGAGCAGTACTTC. Translated, it gives CSAPEGTFDYEQYF.

The sample holds many counts of this clonotype. The V call is TRBV5-5, the J call TRBJ2-7, with D maybe TRBD1 (6 bases). This CDR3 is built from 15 residues. Germline CDR1 is SGHKS and CDR2 is YYEKEE (reference sequence). Trimming cost V 4 bases and J 5 bases, with 19 bases left between them. In DNA, the CDR3 is TGTGCCAGCAGCCTACCTACAGGGACGGTCGACGAGCAGTACTTC. It is translated as CASSLPTGTVDEQYF.

This chain uses TRBV11-3 with TRBJ2-1, with 13 bases matching TRBD2. In germline, CDR1 is SGHNT, CDR2 YENEEA. CDR3 length equals 17 residues. Unmatched junction bases numbered 8, after V lost 5 bases and J lost 4 bases. The CDR3 protein is CASSETSGGASYNEQFF. The DNA of the CDR3 is TGTGCCAGCAGCGAAACTAGCGGGGGGGCGTCTTACAATGAGCAGTTCTTC.

This clonotype was counted many times. The chain combines TRBV4-1 with TRBJ2-1, with 8 bases aligning to TRBD1. Germline lookup yields CDR1 MGHRA and CDR2 YSYEKL. Trimming took 4 bases from V and 2 from J; bases not matched to a gene: 4. CDR3 size: 15 residues. CDR3 DNA sequence: TGCGCCAGCAGCCCGGACAGGGCTACCTACAATGAGCAGTTCTTC. This gives the protein CASSPDRATYNEQFF.

In its sample, this clonotype was seen many times. The V call is TRBV3-1, the J call TRBJ2-3; D is possibly TRBD2 (5 bases). The CDR3 is 17 residues long. V lost 2 bases to trimming and J lost 1 base, with 16 bases between them. Looked up from germline, CDR1 is LGHDT and CDR2 is YNNKEL (reference sequence). The CDR3 bases are TGTGCCAGCAGCCAAAATGCTGCCCCGAGGGGCACAGATACGCAGTATTTT. Its translation: CASSQNAAPRGTDTQYF.

At least ten counts were recorded for this clonotype. The gene calls are TRBV7-6 and TRBJ2-3, with a weak D call TRBD2 (7 bases). The V end was cut by 2 bases, the J end by 5 bases, with 14 bases between. This CDR3 is built from 15 residues. Germline CDR1 is SGHVS and CDR2 is FNYEAQ. This CDR3 reads CASSLSGGTEDTQYF. CDR3 sequence (DNA): TGTGCCAGCAGCTTATCGGGGGGCACAGAAGATACGCAGTATTTT.

This clonotype was counted only a few times. This sequence joins TRBV29-1 and TRBJ2-1, with D possibly TRBD2 on 6 matching bases. Trimming removed 3 bases from V and 8 bases from J, with 14 bases in between. The CDR3 is 13 residues long. Germline V gives CDR1 SQVTM, CDR2 ANQGSEA. The CDR3 sequence is CSVDPGVGYEQFF. The DNA of the CDR3 is TGCAGCGTTGATCCGGGGGTCGGCTATGAGCAGTTCTTC.

This clonotype was observed at least ten times. The chain couples TRBV28 to TRBJ2-1, with D maybe TRBD1 (6 bases). Trimming removed 8 bases from V and 8 bases from J, with 13 bases in between. Germline CDR1 and CDR2: MDHEN and SYDVKM. The CDR3 runs 12 residues. The DNA for the CDR3 is TGTGCCAGCTGTAAAGCAGGGGATGAGCAGTTCTTC. The encoded protein is CASCKAGDEQFF.

This clonotype was picked up one time. V is TRBV7-9 and J is TRBJ2-1; tentatively, D is TRBD1 (5 bases). V lost 3 bases to trimming and J lost 12 bases, with 12 bases between them. The CDR3 totals 12 residues. Germline assignment: CDR1 SEHNR and CDR2 FQNEAQ (reference sequence). The chain's CDR3 is CASSLGRGGQFF. In DNA form, the CDR3 reads TGTGCCAGCAGCTTGGGGCGCGGTGGGCAGTTCTTC.

This clonotype was picked up many times. The chain is built from TRBV18 and TRBJ1-4, with 8 nucleotides matching TRBD1. CDR1 and CDR2 from the germline V gene are KGHSH and LQKENI. V was clipped by 6 bases and J by 8 bases; unmatched bases: 11. The CDR3 is 15 residues long. The CDR3 reads CASSPTGGMEEKLFF. CDR3 DNA: TGTGCCAGCTCTCCCACAGGGGGTATGGAAGAAAAACTGTTTTTT. The variable domain in full, with the rest retrieved from reference TRBV18 and TRBJ1-4, is NAGVMQNPRHLVRRRGQEARLRCSPMKGHSHVYWYRQLPEEGLKFMVYLQKENIIDESGMPKERFSAEFPKEGPSILRIQQVVRGDSAAYFCASSPTGGMEEKLFFGSGTQLSVL.

A few counts support this clonotype. The chain recombines TRBV7-8 with TRBJ1-4; no reliable D call. Germline V CDR1 and CDR2: SGHVS, FQNEAQ. The CDR3 covers 12 residues. V was shortened by 2 bases and J by 17 bases, with 15 bases between the two germline ends. The CDR3 coding sequence is TGTGCCAGCAGCTTAACGGGAACGGGAGTATTTTTT. It is translated as CASSLTGTGVFF. The full variable domain, rest sourced from reference TRBV7-8 and TRBJ1-4, is GAGVSQSPRYKVAKRGQDVALRCDPISGHVSLFWYQQALGQGPEFLTYFQNEAQLDKSGLPSDRFFAERPEGSVSTLKIQRTQQEDSAVYLCASSLTGTGVFFGSGTQLSVL.

This clonotype was counted at least ten times. The chain is built from TRBV9 and TRBJ2-7, with D maybe TRBD2 (5 bases). From germline, CDR1 is SGDLS and CDR2 YYNGEE. There are 14 residues in the CDR3. Deletions cut 2 bases from V and 6 bases from J, with 15 bases between. The CDR3 sequence is CASSVFGVEGEQYF. The CDR3 region has the DNA TGTGCCAGCAGCGTGTTCGGGGTTGAAGGCGAGCAGTACTTC.

This clonotype was seen ten or more times. V usage is TRBV4-1 and J usage is TRBJ1-1; D not certain. The CDR3 runs to 14 residues. Trimming shortened V by 4 bases and J by 1 base, and 10 bases separated the two germline ends. CDR1 and CDR2 from the germline V gene are MGHRA and YSYEKL. In DNA form, the CDR3 reads TGCGCCAGCAGCCCGCCCACTTGGAACACTGAAGCTTTCTTT. This encodes CASSPPTWNTEAFF.

Remarks on this clonotype: A much more abundant neighbour one base away suggests this may be a read error. The rearrangement joins TRBV24-1 to TRBJ1-5; D is unclear. Germline lookup yields CDR1 KGHDR and CDR2 SFDVKD. The CDR3 consists of 14 residues. CDR3 bases: TGTGCCACCAGTGAGCGCGGGAGCAATCAGCGCCAGCATTTT. Encoded protein: CATSERGSNQRQHF.

This clonotype was counted ten times or more. This chain joins TRBV6-5 and TRBJ2-6, with D possibly being TRBD2 (5 bases). The CDR3 is 16 amino acids. Germline assignment: CDR1 MNHEY and CDR2 SVGAGI. Trimming removed 8 bases at V and 4 bases at J, with 18 bases between. The CDR3 protein is CASAGEGPQGANVLTF. The CDR3 DNA reads TGTGCCAGCGCCGGAGAGGGCCCCCAGGGGGCCAACGTCCTGACTTTC.

This clonotype appeared a few times. This chain links TRBV10-1 with TRBJ1-6; D gene ambiguous. The germline V gene has CDR1 WNHNN and CDR2 SYGVQD (reference sequence). This CDR3 region has 15 residues. Trimming shortened V by 8 bases and J by 9 bases, and 20 bases separated the two germline ends. The CDR3 region has the DNA TGCGCCAGCCCCCGCCGGCCGCTGGGTGGTTCACCCCTCCACTTT. This gives the protein CASPRRPLGGSPLHF.

This clonotype was observed many times. The rearrangement links TRBV27 to TRBJ1-5; no clear D. This CDR3 is built from 16 residues. The ends were cut back, 7 bases at V and 2 bases at J, with 18 bases in the middle. The germline gives CDR1 MNHEY, CDR2 SMNVEV (reference sequence). The CDR3 nucleotides are TGTGCCAGCAAACAAATTGGGGTCGGGGGCAATCAGCCCCAGCATTTT. This sequence encodes CASKQIGVGGNQPQHF.

A note on this clonotype: This clone may be a read error of a much larger clone one base away. The V call is TRBV14, the J call TRBJ2-2, with a possible D match to TRBD1 (6 bases). The germline V gene has CDR1 SGHDN and CDR2 FVKESK. CDR3 length: 15 amino acids. The CDR3 sequence: CTSSHRDTFTGELFF. The DNA of the CDR3 is TGTACCAGCAGCCACCGGGACACCTTCACCGGGGAGCTGTTTTTT. Full variable domain (outside the CDR3, taken from reference TRBV14 and TRBJ2-2): EAGVTQFPSHSVIEKGQTVTLRCDPISGHDNLYWYRRVMGKEIKFLLHFVKESKQDESGMPNNRFLAERTGGTYSTLKVQPAELEDSGVYFCTSSHRDTFTGELFFGEGSRLTVL.

This clonotype was found many times. V is TRBV4-3 and J is TRBJ1-4; possibly TRBD1 for D (5 bases). Trimming pared 0 bases from V and 2 bases from J, leaving 13 bases between. Germline loops: CDR1 LGHNA, CDR2 YSLEER. The CDR3 covers 17 residues. In DNA, the CDR3 is TGCGCCAGCAGCCAAGATCTTGGCGGGGCCACTAATGAAAAACTGTTTTTT. As protein: CASSQDLGGATNEKLFF.

This clonotype was observed many times. The chain links TRBV20-1 to TRBJ2-7, with D perhaps matching TRBD1 or TRBD2 (5 bases each). Germline V gene lookup returns CDR1 DFQATT and CDR2 SNEGSKA (reference sequence). The V gene lost 0 bases and the J gene lost 1 base, with 13 bases spanning the gap. The CDR3 consists of 15 residues. CDR3 loop: CSARDLQGESYEQYF. CDR3 nucleotide sequence: TGCAGTGCTAGAGATCTCCAGGGAGAATCCTACGAGCAGTACTTC.

The CDR3 sequence: CAWSVLAGPTNEQFF. CDR3 DNA sequence: TGTGCCTGGAGTGTACTCGCGGGGCCTACCAATGAGCAGTTCTTC. The V call is TRBV30, the J call TRBJ2-1; tentatively, D is TRBD2 (6 bases). Germline loops: CDR1 GTSNPN, CDR2 SVGIG (reference sequence). V lost 0 bases and J 6 bases, leaving 15 bases between the germline ends. This CDR3 has 15 amino acids. Using reference TRBV30 and TRBJ2-1 for the parts outside the CDR3, the full variable domain is SQTIHQWPATLVQPVGSPLSLECTVEGTSNPNLYWYRQAAGRGLQLLFYSVGIGQISSEVPQNLSASRPQDRQFILSSKKLLLSDSGFYLCAWSVLAGPTNEQFFGPGTRLTVL.